The 10 T cell receptor beta chains in this list originate from one sample, sequenced in a study of cytotoxic CD8 clonotypes in ibrutinib-treated CLL. Clones were sequenced by immunoSEQ multiplex PCR, and TCRdb holds only the in-frame ones, with some missing. Counted here are 90,000 to 100,000 clones, about 78% occurring once; the ten biggest clones make up around 30%. The sequencing here drew on PBMCs, taken after 12 months of ibrutinib treatment. These receptor sequences come from a human donor with chronic lymphocytic leukemia.

The rearrangement links TRBV6-5 to TRBJ2-7; no definite D call. The CDR3 loop spans 13 amino acids. Germline CDR1 MNHEY, CDR2 SVGAGI. The germline V and J ends were trimmed by 3 bases and 5 bases, with 11 bases remaining between them. The CDR3 region is CASSYTESDEQYF. For the CDR3, the DNA is TGTGCCAGCAGTTATACGGAGAGTGACGAGCAGTACTTC.

The chain couples TRBV2 to TRBJ2-3; D possibly uses TRBD1 or TRBD2 (6 bases each). Germline V lookup: CDR1 SNHLY, CDR2 FYNNEI. The V and J ends lost 0 bases and 5 bases respectively, with 15 bases between them. The CDR3 spans 16 residues. CDR3 amino acids: CASSEARGGQLDTQYF. CDR3 sequence (DNA): TGTGCCAGCAGTGAAGCCCGAGGGGGGCAATTAGATACGCAGTATTTT.

The chain has TRBV5-1 and TRBJ2-1, with 9 bases that match TRBD2. The CDR3 is made up of 16 amino acids. V lost 0 bases and J lost 6; bases outside the gene matches: 7. Germline-derived CDR1 and CDR2 are SGHRS and YFSETQ. The CDR3 nucleotides are TGCGCCAGCAGCTTGGCCTTTCGCGGGGGGGCCAATGAGCAGTTCTTC. This codes for CASSLAFRGGANEQFF.

The chain combines TRBV4-3 with TRBJ1-6, with a possible D match to TRBD1 (6 bases). This CDR3 is built from 15 residues. The germline V gene has CDR1 LGHNA and CDR2 YSLEER. V lost 0 bases, J lost 10 bases, and 13 bases lay in between. CDR3 sequence reads: CASSQETGSGSPLHF. The CDR3, as DNA: TGCGCCAGCAGCCAAGAGACAGGATCCGGGTCACCCCTCCACTTT.

This chain joins TRBV7-2 and TRBJ2-7, with 8 bases identical to TRBD1. Germline assignment: CDR1 SGHTA and CDR2 FQGNSA. This CDR3 has 13 amino acids. Losses at the gene ends were 6 bases for V and 7 bases for J; bases not matched to a gene: 8. CDR3 sequence (DNA): TGTGCCAGCAGGTCGACAGGGGTAGGGGAGCAGTACTTC. Its protein product is CASRSTGVGEQYF.

This clone was observed a single time. The chain combines TRBV25-1 with TRBJ1-3; D gene uncertain. This CDR3 is built from 15 residues. Germline lookup yields CDR1 MGHDK and CDR2 SYGVNS. V lost 3 bases to trimming and J lost 5 bases, with 14 bases between them. CDR3 protein: CASSDGKELRNTIYF. The CDR3 DNA is TGTGCCAGCAGTGACGGTAAAGAACTTAGAAACACCATATATTTT. Combining the CDR3 with reference TRBV25-1 and TRBJ1-3 gives the whole variable domain EADIYQTPRYLVIGTGKKITLECSQTMGHDKMYWYQQDPGMELHLIHYSYGVNSTEKGDLSSESTVSRIRTEHFPLTLESARPSHTSQYLCASSDGKELRNTIYFGEGSWLTVV.

This rearrangement joins TRBV7-2 to TRBJ2-1; 9 nucleotides line up with TRBD1. Germline CDR1 SGHTA, CDR2 FQGNSA. V lost 0 bases and J lost 4; bases outside the gene matches: 4. The CDR3 is 16 amino acids. The CDR3 here is CASSLAGDRAYNEQFF. The CDR3 DNA sequence: TGTGCCAGCAGCTTAGCGGGGGACAGGGCATACAATGAGCAGTTCTTC.

This chain links TRBV10-3 with TRBJ1-2; TRBD1 matches 10 bases. The CDR3 covers 14 residues. The V gene end was trimmed by 0 bases and the J gene end by 8 bases; junction bases not matched to a gene: 3. Germline lookup yields CDR1 ENHRY and CDR2 SYGVKD. The CDR3 spells CAISESTGGSGYTF. The CDR3 coding sequence is TGTGCCATCAGTGAGTCGACAGGGGGCAGCGGCTACACCTTC.

The gene calls are TRBV7-3 and TRBJ2-7; possible D gene TRBD1, 5 bases. This CDR3 comprises 14 residues. The germline CDR1 and CDR2 sequences are SGHTA and FQGTGA. V dropped 5 bases and J dropped 7 bases, with 18 bases sitting between them. Here the CDR3 DNA reads TGTGCCAGCAGCCGCGGCCAGGGAATGGGAGAGCAGTACTTC. Translated: CASSRGQGMGEQYF.

This clone was counted between two and nine times. This CDR3 is also generated by other DNA sequences in the sample. This chain joins TRBV7-8 and TRBJ1-5; 11 bases are a match to TRBD1. This CDR3 has 21 residues. The V segment lost 5 bases and the J segment 5 bases; nucleotides outside the gene matches: 23. Germline assignment: CDR1 SGHVS and CDR2 FQNEAQ. The chain's CDR3 is CASSHRKMIGTGGPGYQPQHF. The CDR3 DNA reads TGTGCCAGCAGCCATCGGAAAATGATCGGGACAGGGGGTCCAGGCTATCAGCCCCAGCATTTT.